The 23 T cell receptor beta chains below all came from one sample that was sequenced in a study of cytomegalovirus exposure and HLA in healthy donors. Primers: 60 Vbeta forward and 13 Jbeta reverse. Produced via immunoSEQ multiplex PCR; TCRdb's table is partial and in-frame only. The table lists 70,000 to 95,000 clones, roughly 77% of them singletons. Sequenced sample: PBMCs. These receptors were taken from a woman between 40 and 55 years old in good health and CMV-seropositive.

The rearrangement joins TRBV4-3 to TRBJ2-2; 10 nucleotides match TRBD2. Germline V gene lookup returns CDR1 LGHNA and CDR2 YSLEER. J gave up 3 bases and V 0 bases, and 4 bases lay outside the gene matches. This CDR3 is built from 17 residues. The DNA for the CDR3 is TGCGCCAGCAGCCAAGATCTGCTAGCGGGAGACACCGGGGAGCTGTTTTTT. Its translation: CASSQDLLAGDTGELFF.

The chain employs TRBV25-1 and TRBJ1-2, with 7 bases aligning to TRBD1. This CDR3 contains 15 residues. J gave up 3 bases and V 2 bases, and 6 bases lay outside the gene matches. Germline V lookup: CDR1 MGHDK, CDR2 SYGVNS. The DNA for the CDR3 is TGTGCCAGCAGTGAACCCTACAGGGGCGACTATGGCTACACCTTC. It yields the protein CASSEPYRGDYGYTF.

The J gene is TRBJ2-2, the V gene TRBV30; D is perhaps TRBD1 (6 bases). Germline CDR1 GTSNPN, CDR2 SVGIG (reference sequence). The V and J ends lost 1 base and 7 bases respectively, with 10 bases between them. The CDR3 runs to 13 residues. The CDR3 loop reads CAWSAQGGGELFF. DNA of the CDR3: TGTGCCTGGAGTGCACAGGGCGGCGGGGAGCTGTTTTTT.

For the CDR3, the DNA is TGCGCCAGCAGCTTGGGTGAATTAAGGGGAAGGGATGGCTACACCTTC. It is translated as CASSLGELRGRDGYTF. V gene TRBV5-1 combines with J gene TRBJ1-2; D is perhaps TRBD1 (5 bases). The CDR3 totals 16 residues. V lost 0 bases and J 6 bases, leaving 18 bases between the germline ends. The germline gives CDR1 SGHRS, CDR2 YFSETQ.

This clone appeared a single time. V usage is TRBV19 and J usage is TRBJ1-4; D is unresolved. CDR1 is LNHDA, CDR2 SQIVND, per germline (reference sequence). V was cut by 7 bases and J by 1 base, with 13 bases left in between. This CDR3 has 15 residues. CDR3 sequence (DNA): TGTGCCAGTATCAAGAGGGTGGGAACTAATGAAAAACTGTTTTTT. Translated, it gives CASIKRVGTNEKLFF.

CDR3 bases: TGTGCCAGCAGCCAAGAGAGGGGGATGAGCACTGAAGCTTTCTTT. It specifies CASSQERGMSTEAFF. The rearrangement links TRBV14 to TRBJ1-1; D is possibly TRBD1 (6 bases). Germline CDR1 reads SGHDN; CDR2 reads FVKESK. The CDR3 is made up of 15 amino acids. With 0 bases removed from V and 4 bases from J, the gap between germline ends came to 12 bases.

The V and J genes are TRBV19 and TRBJ1-4, with a possible D match to TRBD1 (6 bases). V was pared by 4 bases and J by 7 bases, with 19 bases between. Germline-derived CDR1 and CDR2 are LNHDA and SQIVND (reference sequence). CDR3 length: 16 residues. The CDR3 nucleotides read TGTGCCAGTAGTACGATCAGGGGCGGTCTGGGTGAAAAACTGTTTTTT. Its translation: CASSTIRGGLGEKLFF.

This clone was recorded once. V gene TRBV5-6 combines with J gene TRBJ1-3; D is unresolved. Trimming removed 3 bases from V and 4 bases from J, with 5 bases in between. The germline gives CDR1 SGHDT, CDR2 YYEEEE. This CDR3 is built from 12 residues. CDR3 DNA: TGTGCCAGCAGCTACAGCGGAAACACCATATATTTT. Amino acids: CASSYSGNTIYF.

The chain couples TRBV29-1 to TRBJ2-3; the match to TRBD2 covers 9 bases. Germline V gene data show CDR1 as SQVTM and CDR2 as ANQGSEA. V trimming: 3 bases; J trimming: 4 bases; junction bases outside the gene matches: 8. The CDR3 spans 15 residues. CDR3: CSVEGISGSPDTQYF. The CDR3 nucleotides are TGCAGCGTTGAGGGAATTAGCGGGAGCCCAGATACGCAGTATTTT.

V usage is TRBV28 and J usage is TRBJ2-3; D remains ambiguous. Trimming stripped 6 bases from V and 6 bases from J, with 10 bases between. Per the germline V gene, CDR1 is MDHEN and CDR2 is SYDVKM. The CDR3 consists of 12 residues. The CDR3 protein is CASSLYSDTQYF. The CDR3 nucleotides read TGTGCCAGCAGCCTCTATTCGGATACGCAGTATTTT.

The V gene is TRBV30, the J gene TRBJ1-1; D remains ambiguous. The CDR3 runs to 13 residues. Germline CDR1 GTSNPN, CDR2 SVGIG (reference sequence). The V and J ends lost 0 bases and 3 bases respectively, with 8 bases between them. The CDR3 DNA is TGTGCCTGGAGTGTACGGGGTTACACTGAAGCTTTCTTT. Encoded protein: CAWSVRGYTEAFF.

This chain joins TRBV4-2 and TRBJ1-1, with 10 bases matching TRBD1. CDR3 size: 15 residues. V dropped 3 bases and J dropped 6; count of bases not matched to a gene: 7. The germline CDR1 and CDR2 sequences are LGHNA and YNFKEQ. Here the CDR3 DNA reads TGTGCCAGCAGCCAGGACCGGGACAGGGGTGCTGAAGCTTTCTTT. It yields the protein CASSQDRDRGAEAFF.

This chain connects TRBV19 to TRBJ2-7; D gene unclear. Trimming took 2 bases from V and 0 from J, leaving 5 bases between them. Germline CDR1 is LNHDA and CDR2 is SQIVND (reference sequence). The CDR3 consists of 13 residues. For the CDR3, the DNA is TGTGCCAGTAGTATACAATTCTCCTACGAGCAGTACTTC. Amino acid sequence: CASSIQFSYEQYF.

The rearrangement links TRBV9 to TRBJ1-2, with 8 bases aligning to TRBD1. J lost 2 bases, V lost 4 bases, and 7 bases had no gene match. This CDR3 is 15 amino acids long. Germline CDR1 SGDLS, CDR2 YYNGEE. The CDR3 DNA follows: TGTGCCAGCAGCCTGGGGGGACAGGCGAACTATGGCTACACCTTC. Protein sequence: CASSLGGQANYGYTF.

The V and J genes are TRBV4-3 and TRBJ1-1; the D gene is possibly TRBD1 (6 bases). CDR1 LGHNA and CDR2 YSLEER come from the germline V gene. Between the trimmed V and J ends, which lost 4 bases and 1 base, there was a span of 13 bases. The CDR3 is 15 amino acids. The CDR3 sequence: CASSLLGGANTEAFF. The CDR3 DNA sequence: TGCGCCAGCAGCCTCCTCGGGGGGGCGAACACTGAAGCTTTCTTT.

The rearrangement uses TRBV29-1 and TRBJ2-5; TRBD2 matches at 9 bases. Germline CDR1 is SQVTM and CDR2 is ANQGSEA. The CDR3 consists of 15 residues. V trimming: 5 bases; J trimming: 5 bases; junction bases outside the gene matches: 12. CDR3 region: CSVLEGTSFRETQYF. CDR3 DNA sequence: TGCAGCGTTCTCGAAGGGACTAGCTTCAGGGAGACCCAGTACTTC.

This chain connects TRBV28 to TRBJ2-3; a weak D match, TRBD1 (5 bases). The V and J ends lost 10 bases and 3 bases respectively, with 14 bases between them. The CDR3 has 13 residues. Per the germline V gene, CDR1 is MDHEN and CDR2 is SYDVKM. The CDR3 sequence: CATATALTDTQYF. The CDR3 coding sequence is TGTGCCACCGCGACAGCGCTGACAGATACGCAGTATTTT. Full variable domain (rest looked up from reference TRBV28 and TRBJ2-3): DVKVTQSSRYLVKRTGEKVFLECVQDMDHENMFWYRQDPGLGLRLIYFSYDVKMKEKGDIPEGYSVSREKKERFSLILESASTNQTSMYLCATATALTDTQYFGPGTRLTVL.

The rearrangement joins TRBV18 to TRBJ2-7, with D possibly TRBD2 on 6 matching bases. Trimming removed 2 bases from V and 0 bases from J, with 8 bases in between. This CDR3 has 14 residues. The V gene's germline CDR1 is KGHSH and CDR2 LQKENI. The CDR3 DNA reads TGTGCCAGCTCACCATACGGGAGCTCCTACGAGCAGTACTTC. Amino acid sequence: CASSPYGSSYEQYF.

The gene calls are TRBV18 and TRBJ1-5, with 11 bases lining up with TRBD1. Germline values: CDR1 KGHSH, CDR2 LQKENI. V shed 5 bases and J 4 bases; nucleotides not matched to a gene: 7. This CDR3 has 16 amino acids. CDR3 in amino acids: CASSGLGTGGNQPQHF. DNA of the CDR3: TGTGCCAGCTCAGGGTTGGGGACAGGGGGTAATCAGCCCCAGCATTTT.

This clone was found a few times. V is TRBV18 and J is TRBJ2-1; 10 bases agree with TRBD1. Trimming cost V 7 bases and J 7 bases; bases outside gene matches: 7. CDR1 and CDR2 (germline): KGHSH, LQKENI. The CDR3 contains 14 residues. CDR3: CASYGGTGENEQFF. The CDR3 region has the DNA TGTGCCAGCTACGGGGGGACAGGGGAAAATGAGCAGTTCTTC. The full variable domain, with the rest looked up from reference TRBV18 and TRBJ2-1, is NAGVMQNPRHLVRRRGQEARLRCSPMKGHSHVYWYRQLPEEGLKFMVYLQKENIIDESGMPKERFSAEFPKEGPSILRIQQVVRGDSAAYFCASYGGTGENEQFFGPGTRLTVL.

The rearrangement uses TRBV14 and TRBJ2-7, with 7 bases lining up with TRBD2. The V gene's germline CDR1 is SGHDN and CDR2 FVKESK. The ends lost 4 bases at V and 0 bases at J; junction bases unmatched: 6. There are 15 residues in the CDR3. The CDR3 here is CASSPLGGSSYEQYF. For the CDR3, the DNA is TGTGCCAGCAGCCCGTTGGGCGGGAGCTCCTACGAGCAGTACTTC.

The chain is built from TRBV29-1 and TRBJ1-2; 7 bases align to TRBD1. The J segment lost 6 bases and the V segment lost 5 bases, leaving 15 bases of the junction unmatched. Germline V CDR1 and CDR2: SQVTM, ANQGSEA. The CDR3 loop spans 15 amino acids. The CDR3 nucleotides read TGCAGCGTTTTGGAAAGTTGGCAGGGGGATGATGGCTACACCTTC. It translates to CSVLESWQGDDGYTF.

This rearrangement joins TRBV18 to TRBJ2-7; 7 bases map to TRBD1. The V segment lost 4 bases and the J segment 1 base; nucleotides outside the gene matches: 4. CDR1 KGHSH and CDR2 LQKENI come from the germline V gene. This CDR3 spans 14 amino acids. The CDR3: CASSRQGTSYEQYF. DNA for the CDR3: TGTGCCAGCTCACGACAGGGAACATCCTACGAGCAGTACTTC.